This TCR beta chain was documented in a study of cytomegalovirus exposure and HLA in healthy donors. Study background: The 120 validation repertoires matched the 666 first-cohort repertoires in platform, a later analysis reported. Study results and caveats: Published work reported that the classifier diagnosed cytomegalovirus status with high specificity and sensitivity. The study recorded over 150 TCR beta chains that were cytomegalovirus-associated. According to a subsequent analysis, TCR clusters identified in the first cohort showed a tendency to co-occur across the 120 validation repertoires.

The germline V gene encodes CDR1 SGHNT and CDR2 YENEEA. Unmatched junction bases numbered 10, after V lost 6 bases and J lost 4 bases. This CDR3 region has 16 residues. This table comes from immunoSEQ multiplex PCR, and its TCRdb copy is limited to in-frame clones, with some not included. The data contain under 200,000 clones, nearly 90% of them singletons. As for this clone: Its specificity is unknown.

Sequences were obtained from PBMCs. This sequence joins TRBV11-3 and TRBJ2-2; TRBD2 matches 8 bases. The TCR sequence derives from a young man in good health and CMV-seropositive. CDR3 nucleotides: TGTGCCAGCAGATCCGCAAGCGGGAGAATCACCGGGGAGCTGTTTTTT. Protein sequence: CASRSASGRITGELFF.